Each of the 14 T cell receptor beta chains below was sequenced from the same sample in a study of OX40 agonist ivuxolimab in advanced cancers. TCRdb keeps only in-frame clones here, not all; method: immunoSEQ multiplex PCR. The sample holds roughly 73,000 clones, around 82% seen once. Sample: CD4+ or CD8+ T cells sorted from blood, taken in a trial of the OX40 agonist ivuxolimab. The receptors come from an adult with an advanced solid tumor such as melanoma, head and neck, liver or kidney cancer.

The CDR3 here is CASSIDRTGNIQYF. Written as DNA, the CDR3 is TGTGCCAGTAGTATAGACAGGACAGGGAACATTCAGTACTTC. J is TRBJ2-4 and V is TRBV19; 8 bases align to TRBD1. Germline V gene lookup returns CDR1 LNHDA and CDR2 SQIVND (reference sequence). There are 14 residues in the CDR3. V lost 0 bases to trimming and J lost 7 bases; unmatched junction nucleotides: 2.

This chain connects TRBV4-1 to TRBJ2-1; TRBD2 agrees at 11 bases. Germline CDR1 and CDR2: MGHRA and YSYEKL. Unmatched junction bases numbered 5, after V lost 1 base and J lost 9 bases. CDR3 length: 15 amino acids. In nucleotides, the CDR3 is TGCGCCAGCAGCCAAGTGCGTGGGACTAGCGGTGAGCAGTTCTTC. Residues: CASSQVRGTSGEQFF.

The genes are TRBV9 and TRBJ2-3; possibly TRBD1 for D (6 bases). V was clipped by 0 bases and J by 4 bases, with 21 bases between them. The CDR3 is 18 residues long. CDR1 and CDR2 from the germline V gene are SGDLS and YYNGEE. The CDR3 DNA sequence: TGTGCCAGCAGCGTAGCTCACGGGACACCAACGTGGCCAGATACGCAGTATTTT. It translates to CASSVAHGTPTWPDTQYF. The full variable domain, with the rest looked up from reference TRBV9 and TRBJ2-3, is DSGVTQTPKHLITATGQRVTLRCSPRSGDLSVYWYQQSLDQGLQFLIQYYNGEERAKGNILERFSAQQFPDLHSELNLSSLELGDSALYFCASSVAHGTPTWPDTQYFGPGTRLTVL.

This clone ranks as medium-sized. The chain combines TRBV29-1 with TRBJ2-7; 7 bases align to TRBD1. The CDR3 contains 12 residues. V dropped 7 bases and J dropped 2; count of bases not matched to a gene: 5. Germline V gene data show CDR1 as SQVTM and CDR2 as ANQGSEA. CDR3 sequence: CSGRDSTYEQYF. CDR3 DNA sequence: TGCAGCGGTCGGGACAGTACCTACGAGCAGTACTTC.

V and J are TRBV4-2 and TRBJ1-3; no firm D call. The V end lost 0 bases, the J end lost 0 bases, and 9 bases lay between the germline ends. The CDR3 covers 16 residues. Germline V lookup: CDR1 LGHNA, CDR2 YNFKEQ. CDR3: CASSQDLLLSGNTIYF. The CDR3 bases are TGTGCCAGCAGCCAAGATCTCCTGCTCTCTGGAAACACCATATATTTT.

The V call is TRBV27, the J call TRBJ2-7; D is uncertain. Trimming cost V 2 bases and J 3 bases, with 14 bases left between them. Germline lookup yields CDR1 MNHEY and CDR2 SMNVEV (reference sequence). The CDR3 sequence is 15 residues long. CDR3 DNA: TGTGCCAGCAGTTTAAAGGAGAAACGGCACTACGAGCAGTACTTC. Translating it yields CASSLKEKRHYEQYF.

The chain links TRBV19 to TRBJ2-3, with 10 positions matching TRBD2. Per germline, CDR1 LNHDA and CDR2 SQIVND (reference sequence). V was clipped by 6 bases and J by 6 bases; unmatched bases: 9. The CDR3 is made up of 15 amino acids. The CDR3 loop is CASRHPGLASDTQYF. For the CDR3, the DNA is TGTGCCAGTAGACACCCGGGACTAGCGTCGGATACGCAGTATTTT.

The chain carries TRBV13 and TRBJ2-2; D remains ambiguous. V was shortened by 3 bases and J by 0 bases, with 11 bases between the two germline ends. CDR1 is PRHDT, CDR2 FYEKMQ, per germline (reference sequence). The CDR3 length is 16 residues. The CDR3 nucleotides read TGTGCCAGCAGCTTGGTAGGTTTCGCGAACACCGGGGAGCTGTTTTTT. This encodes CASSLVGFANTGELFF.

The CDR3 protein is CASSLVGRVGGNTIYF. The CDR3 DNA reads TGTGCCAGCAGTTTAGTGGGCAGGGTCGGTGGAAACACCATATATTTT. The V gene is TRBV28, the J gene TRBJ1-3; tentative D call: TRBD1 (5 bases). The CDR3 totals 16 residues. Germline loops: CDR1 MDHEN, CDR2 SYDVKM. Trimming removed 2 bases from V and 3 bases from J, with 14 bases in between. The complete variable domain, with remaining parts taken from reference TRBV28 and TRBJ1-3, reads DVKVTQSSRYLVKRTGEKVFLECVQDMDHENMFWYRQDPGLGLRLIYFSYDVKMKEKGDIPEGYSVSREKKERFSLILESASTNQTSMYLCASSLVGRVGGNTIYFGEGSWLTVV.

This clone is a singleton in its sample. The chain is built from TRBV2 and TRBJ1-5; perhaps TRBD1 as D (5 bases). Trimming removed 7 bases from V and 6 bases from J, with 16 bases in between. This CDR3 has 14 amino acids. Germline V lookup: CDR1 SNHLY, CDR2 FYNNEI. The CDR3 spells CASNEEGRIQPQHF. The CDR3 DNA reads TGTGCCAGCAACGAGGAGGGGCGAATTCAGCCCCAGCATTTT.

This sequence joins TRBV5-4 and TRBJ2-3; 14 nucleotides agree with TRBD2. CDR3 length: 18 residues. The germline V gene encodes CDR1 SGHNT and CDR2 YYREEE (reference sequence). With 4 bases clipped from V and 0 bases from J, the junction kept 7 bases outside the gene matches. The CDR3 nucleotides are TGTGCCAGCAGCCCGGGACTAGCGGGAGCCACTAGCACAGATACGCAGTATTTT. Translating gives CASSPGLAGATSTDTQYF.

In DNA form, the CDR3 reads TGTGCCAGCAGCGTAGACGGATACACAGATACGCAGTATTTT. It translates to CASSVDGYTDTQYF. V is TRBV9 and J is TRBJ2-3; no clear D gene. Germline V gives CDR1 SGDLS, CDR2 YYNGEE. The CDR3 covers 14 residues. Trimming cost V 0 bases and J 2 bases, with 7 bases left between them.

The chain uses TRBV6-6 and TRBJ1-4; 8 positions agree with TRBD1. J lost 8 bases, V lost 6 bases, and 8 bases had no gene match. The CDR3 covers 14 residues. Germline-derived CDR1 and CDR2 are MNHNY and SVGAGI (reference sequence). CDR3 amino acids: CASSQDRAREKLFF. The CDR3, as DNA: TGTGCCAGCAGCCAGGACAGGGCTAGAGAAAAACTGTTTTTT.

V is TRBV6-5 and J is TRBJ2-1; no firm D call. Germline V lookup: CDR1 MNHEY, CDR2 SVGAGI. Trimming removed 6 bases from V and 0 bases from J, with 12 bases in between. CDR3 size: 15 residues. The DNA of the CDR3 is TGTGCCAGCAGGAAATCGACGGGCTCCTACAATGAGCAGTTCTTC. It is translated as CASRKSTGSYNEQFF.